This T cell receptor beta chain was found in a study of blood T cell repertoires in COVID-19. In the study overall: In each case, the material was cDNA or gDNA derived from T cells, B-cell-depleted T cells, or PBMCs.

Germline V lookup: CDR1 SGDLS, CDR2 YYNGEE. The CDR3 sequence is 13 residues long. The V and J ends lost 4 bases and 8 bases respectively, with 15 bases between them. Repertoires were generated with immunoSEQ multiplex PCR, while TCRdb's copy carries only in-frame clones and drops some. The table lists around 71,000 clones, about 80% of them singletons. The genes are TRBV9 and TRBJ1-1; possibly TRBD1 for D (6 bases). This sequence was found in a man in his 70s with acute or convalescent COVID-19. The sequenced sample consisted of peripheral blood. As DNA, the CDR3 is TGTGCCAGCAGCACAGGGTGGAGCACCGAAGCTTTCTTT. It specifies CASSTGWSTEAFF.